Listed below are T cell receptor beta chains from one sample, sequenced in a study of cytomegalovirus exposure and HLA in healthy donors. Sequenced by immunoSEQ multiplex PCR; TCRdb stores in-frame clones only, minus some. The sample carries about 110,000 clones, roughly 88% recorded once. What was sequenced was PBMCs. These receptors came from a woman between 18 and 29 years old in good health and CMV-seronegative. CDR3s include the opening cysteine and the closing phenylalanine or tryptophan. A D gene is named only where the DNA matches it firmly. Clone size appears in some rows only: once, few, many, or a class for an expanded clone.

CDR3 protein | CDR3 DNA | clone size | D gene | J gene | V gene
CASSWTGEIPNSPLHF | TGTGCCAGCAGTTGGACAGGCGAGATTCCTAATTCACCCCTCCACTTT | - | TRBD1 | TRBJ1-6 | TRBV6-5
CASSYRGDTYEQYF | TGTGCCAGCAGCTACAGGGGGGATACCTACGAGCAGTACTTC | once | TRBD1 | TRBJ2-7 | TRBV4-2
CASSTGTGEEKLFF | TGTGCCAGCAGTACCGGGACAGGGGAGGAAAAACTGTTTTTT | - | TRBD1 | TRBJ1-4 | TRBV2
CASSAGQGWGQPQHF | TGTGCCAGCAGTGCGGGACAGGGGTGGGGTCAGCCCCAGCATTTT | once | TRBD1 | TRBJ1-5 | TRBV2
CASRVSGEQFF | TGTGCCAGCAGGGTATCGGGTGAGCAGTTCTTC | once | - | TRBJ2-1 | TRBV6-1
CASSPEGQKQYF | TGTGCCAGCAGCCCCGAGGGACAGAAGCAGTACTTC | once | TRBD1 | TRBJ2-7 | TRBV9
CASSAANPGDTQYF | TGTGCCAGCAGTGCCGCCAACCCCGGGGATACGCAGTATTTT | - | - | TRBJ2-3 | TRBV6-1
CASSRTSSTYEQYF | TGTGCCAGCAGCCGGACATCTTCCACCTACGAGCAGTACTTC | - | - | TRBJ2-7 | TRBV9
CASSQEGGNQPQHF | TGCGCCAGCAGCCAAGAGGGAGGCAATCAGCCCCAGCATTTT | - | - | TRBJ1-5 | TRBV4-1
CASSGATRGYGYTF | TGTGCCAGCAGTGGGGCTACAAGGGGTTATGGCTACACCTTC | few | - | TRBJ1-2 | TRBV6-4
CASTPSTQTGYNSPLHF | TGTGCCAGCACCCCAAGCACTCAAACAGGATATAATTCACCCCTCCACTTT | - | - | TRBJ1-6 | TRBV9
CASRPRGSYGQPQHF | TGTGCCAGCAGGCCTAGGGGGTCTTATGGACAGCCCCAGCATTTT | - | - | TRBJ1-5 | TRBV6-5
CASNSAIYRDRGETQYF | TGTGCCAGCAACTCGGCAATATATCGGGACAGGGGCGAGACCCAGTACTTC | - | TRBD1 | TRBJ2-5 | TRBV7-8
CASSPVSDSEKLFF | TGTGCCAGCAGCCCAGTCAGCGACAGTGAAAAACTGTTTTTT | - | - | TRBJ1-4 | TRBV7-8
CASSVSPNTIYF | TGTGCCAGCAGCGTTTCCCCGAACACCATATATTTT | - | - | TRBJ1-3 | TRBV9
CASSESRANQPQHF | TGTGCCAGCAGTGAAAGCAGGGCTAATCAGCCCCAGCATTTT | - | - | TRBJ1-5 | TRBV25-1
CASSAAVTGGYEQYF | TGTGCCAGCAGCGCGGCCGTGACAGGTGGTTACGAGCAGTACTTC | - | - | TRBJ2-7 | TRBV11-2
CASNSSRDYEQYF | TGCGCCAGCAACTCGAGCAGGGACTACGAGCAGTACTTC | - | - | TRBJ2-7 | TRBV10-1
CASSPRRLADEQYF | TGTGCCAGCAGCCCTCGGAGGCTAGCCGACGAGCAGTACTTC | - | - | TRBJ2-7 | TRBV13
CASSDSAGADTQYF | TGTGCCAGCAGTGACTCAGCGGGGGCAGATACGCAGTATTTT | - | TRBD2 | TRBJ2-3 | TRBV6-4
CASSEMTAREQYF | TGTGCCAGCAGTGAAATGACAGCTCGCGAGCAGTACTTC | - | - | TRBJ2-7 | TRBV2
CASSASRIYRANEQYF | TGTGCCAGCAGTGCCTCTCGTATCTACAGGGCGAACGAGCAGTACTTC | - | - | TRBJ2-7 | TRBV2
CASRKGGPDTEAFF | TGTGCCAGCAGAAAAGGGGGCCCTGACACTGAAGCTTTCTTT | - | TRBD1 | TRBJ1-1 | TRBV6-5
CSVGGGAKNIQYF | TGCAGCGTTGGGGGAGGGGCCAAAAACATTCAGTACTTC | - | TRBD2 | TRBJ2-4 | TRBV29-1
CASSLTALPTNYGYTF | TGTGCCAGCAGCCTGACAGCACTCCCTACTAACTATGGCTACACCTTC | - | - | TRBJ1-2 | TRBV14
CASSPGVYTEAFF | TGTGCCAGCAGCCCTGGAGTGTACACTGAAGCTTTCTTT | few | - | TRBJ1-1 | TRBV5-4
CASSSVRTGGSYGYTF | TGTGCCAGCAGCTCAGTAAGGACAGGAGGATCCTATGGCTACACCTTC | few | TRBD1 | TRBJ1-2 | TRBV5-8
CASSRDRGLNTEAFF | TGTGCCAGCAGCCGGGACAGGGGTTTGAACACTGAAGCTTTCTTT | - | TRBD1 | TRBJ1-1 | TRBV6-5
CSASGGTGYTF | TGCAGTGCTTCAGGGGGCACGGGCTACACCTTC | - | TRBD1 | TRBJ1-2 | TRBV20-1
CASSDGRSGGGDTQYF | TGTGCCAGCAGCGACGGGAGAAGCGGGGGGGGAGATACGCAGTATTTT | - | TRBD2 | TRBJ2-3 | TRBV5-4
CAISEDRGLFGYTF | TGTGCCATCAGTGAAGACAGGGGGCTATTTGGCTACACCTTC | - | TRBD1 | TRBJ1-2 | TRBV10-3
CASSERGRQFF | TGTGCCAGCAGCGAACGAGGTAGGCAGTTCTTC | few | - | TRBJ2-1 | TRBV25-1
CASSQPGTGNSPLHF | TGTGCCAGCAGCCAACCCGGGACAGGGAATTCACCCCTCCACTTT | once | TRBD1 | TRBJ1-6 | TRBV9
CASSVVSGGDTQYF | TGTGCCAGCAGCGTAGTGAGCGGGGGTGATACGCAGTATTTT | - | TRBD2 | TRBJ2-3 | TRBV9
CASSSGSEAFF | TGTGCCAGCAGCTCCGGGAGTGAAGCTTTCTTT | - | - | TRBJ1-1 | TRBV7-6
CAHQGGAHGFLGYTF | TGTGCCCATCAAGGGGGGGCTCACGGGTTTTTAGGCTACACCTTC | - | - | TRBJ1-2 | TRBV30
CAWSMGQGADEAFF | TGTGCCTGGAGTATGGGACAGGGGGCGGATGAAGCTTTCTTT | - | TRBD1 | TRBJ1-1 | TRBV30
CASREVGTGERGQPQHF | TGTGCCAGCAGAGAGGTCGGGACAGGGGAAAGGGGTCAGCCCCAGCATTTT | once | TRBD1 | TRBJ1-5 | TRBV2
CASSFRGSAYNSPLHF | TGTGCCAGCAGCTTCCGTGGGAGCGCCTATAATTCACCCCTCCACTTT | once | - | TRBJ1-6 | TRBV5-6
CASSPGQGISYGYTF | TGCGCCAGCAGCCCAGGACAGGGTATTAGCTATGGCTACACCTTC | - | TRBD1 | TRBJ1-2 | TRBV4-1
CASRDRLTDTQYF | TGTGCCAGCCGGGACAGGCTCACAGATACGCAGTATTTT | - | TRBD1 | TRBJ2-3 | TRBV25-1
CASSLGRDTFYEQYF | TGTGCCAGCAGCCTTGGCCGGGACACCTTCTACGAGCAGTACTTC | - | - | TRBJ2-7 | TRBV2
CASSFQGSGELFF | TGTGCCAGCAGCTTCCAGGGATCCGGGGAGCTGTTTTTT | - | - | TRBJ2-2 | TRBV7-2
CASSATGQGAEAFF | TGTGCCAGCAGTGCGACCGGACAGGGGGCTGAAGCTTTCTTT | - | TRBD1 | TRBJ1-1 | TRBV5-4
CAWSSGLNSPLHF | TGTGCCTGGTCGTCCGGGTTGAATTCACCCCTCCACTTT | - | - | TRBJ1-6 | TRBV30
CASSPWGRGSNEKLFF | TGTGCCAGCAGCCCCTGGGGCAGGGGTTCTAATGAAAAACTGTTTTTT | once | - | TRBJ1-4 | TRBV7-8
CASIRGTVDTEAFF | TGTGCCAGCATAAGAGGGACAGTCGACACTGAAGCTTTCTTT | - | TRBD1 | TRBJ1-1 | TRBV2
CASRLQGVRLYEQYF | TGTGCCAGCAGGCTTCAGGGGGTACGCCTCTACGAGCAGTACTTC | - | TRBD1 | TRBJ2-7 | TRBV2